The sequence of this T cell receptor (beta chain) was determined in a study of shared clonotypes between healthy human individuals. The germline V and J ends were trimmed by 8 bases and 6 bases, with 16 bases remaining between them. This CDR3 spans 14 amino acids. Germline loops: CDR1 MNHEY, CDR2 SVGAGI. Produced via immunoSEQ multiplex PCR; TCRdb's table is partial and in-frame only. The sample holds some 600,000 clones, 90% to 97% seen once. The naive CD8 subset, CD45RO-negative cells positively selected for CCR7, excluded terminally differentiated effector memory CD45RA+ cells. The sequencing sample was made of naive CD8+ T cells sorted from blood. This sequence joins TRBV6-5 and TRBJ2-2; tentatively, D is TRBD2 (6 bases). The TCR originated in a woman in her twenties or thirties in good health. The CDR3: CASSWVGGAGELFF. CDR3 DNA sequence: TGTGCCAGCTCCTGGGTCGGAGGGGCCGGGGAGCTGTTTTTT.